This T cell receptor (beta chain) stems from a study of spatial heterogeneity in lung cancer. The wider study: On average, each unique TCR and UMI combination appeared more than ten times in raw reads.

This clonotype was observed at least ten times. TCR cDNA molecules each had a unique molecular identifier. TCRdb reanalysed the 5' RACE reads using MiXCR and keeps one entry per CDR3 protein. This sample carries roughly 10,000 distinct CDR3 sequences, around 3.6% of them seen once, and the ten largest clones take roughly 7.8%. The CDR3 has 17 residues. The time point: sample taken at primary tumor resection. Unsorted whole RNA samples from tumor, nontumor lung or frozen PBMC were sequenced. J is TRBJ2-7 and V is TRBV21-1; the DNA was not used to check the table's D call, TRBD1. TRBV21-1 is assigned pseudogene status. The source was normal lung tissue next to the tumor, collected at surgery. The sequence came from a male donor with early-stage non-small cell lung cancer. DNA of the CDR3: TGTGCCAGCAGCAAAGGTACGAGACAGGGTTTGACCTACGAGCAGTACTTC. This gives the protein CASSKGTRQGLTYEQYF.